This T cell receptor beta chain originates from a study of control samples from healthy donors and cancer patients. Assay: immunoSEQ multiplex PCR; the TCRdb copy retains only in-frame clones and omits some. Of 120,000 or so clones listed, more than 85% are singletons. The germline V and J ends were trimmed by 1 base and 3 bases, with 13 bases remaining between them. This CDR3 is 16 amino acids long. Germline assignment: CDR1 SSHAT and CDR2 FNYEAQ (reference sequence). The source of this sequence is a man between 18 and 35 years old in good health. The chain combines TRBV7-7 with TRBJ2-1, with a weak D call TRBD2 (5 bases). Sequencing was done on a sample of blood. This CDR3 reads CASSLGLPGIYNEQFF. In DNA, the CDR3 is TGTGCCAGCAGCTTAGGGTTGCCGGGGATCTACAATGAGCAGTTCTTC.